One sample yielded the 10 T cell receptor beta chains listed below, sequenced in a study of molecular identifiers for immune sequencing clone quantification. Each CDR3 protein is one row after TCRdb ran MiXCR on the PCR reads. The sample has over 600,000 distinct CDR3 sequences, 15% to 20% seen once. The sample taken for sequencing was naive CD8+ T cells from blood, with Jurkat cell RNA spiked in. Subset specified: FACS-sorted CD8+CD4-CCR7+CD45RA+ naive T cells. These receptors all come from a human donor in good health. Some libraries in this study had Jurkat cell RNA spiked in.

This clonotype was detected ten times or more. The chain links TRBV28 to TRBJ2-3; no clear D. V was cut by 2 bases and J by 1 base, with 13 bases left in between. The CDR3 runs to 16 residues. The germline V gene has CDR1 MDHEN and CDR2 SYDVKM. The CDR3 coding sequence is TGTGCCAGCAGTTTACCGCGCGTCTTAGGCACAGATACGCAGTATTTT. It codes for CASSLPRVLGTDTQYF.

This clonotype was detected ten times or more. The chain employs TRBV7-6 and TRBJ2-1, with D possibly being TRBD1 or TRBD2 (7 bases each). The germline V gene encodes CDR1 SGHVS and CDR2 FNYEAQ. This CDR3 region has 15 residues. V was shortened by 1 base and J by 8 bases, with 15 bases between the two germline ends. CDR3 sequence reads: CASSLDGRGGDEQFF. The CDR3, as DNA: TGTGCCAGCAGCTTAGACGGCAGGGGGGGCGATGAGCAGTTCTTC.

The chain has TRBV29-1 and TRBJ1-2, with D tentatively TRBD1 (5 bases). The CDR3 loop spans 13 amino acids. V gave up 8 bases and J gave up 1 base, with 14 bases separating them. The germline V gene encodes CDR1 SQVTM and CDR2 ANQGSEA. The CDR3: CSTRRGDNYGYTF. For the CDR3, the DNA is TGCAGCACCCGGAGGGGAGATAACTATGGCTACACCTTC. Together with reference TRBV29-1 and TRBJ1-2, the CDR3 gives the full variable domain: SAVISQKPSRDICQRGTSLTIQCQVDSQVTMMFWYRQQPGQSLTLIATANQGSEATYESGFVIDKFPISRPNLTFSTLTVSNMSPEDSSIYLCSTRRGDNYGYTFGSGTRLTVV.

Note on this clonotype: The germline gene is not matched at one end of the junction; a read error may be the cause. The chain is built from TRBV27 and TRBJ2-1, with 12 bases identical to TRBD1. The CDR3 is made up of 15 amino acids. CDR1 and CDR2 from the germline V gene are MNHEY and SMNVEV (reference sequence). As DNA, the CDR3 is TGTGCCAGCAGTGACGGGACAGGGGGCTACAATGAGCAGTCCTTC. It codes for CASSDGTGGYNEQSF.

This clonotype was seen at least ten times. V usage is TRBV19 and J usage is TRBJ2-3; D might be TRBD1 or TRBD2, each matching 5 bases. This CDR3 contains 16 residues. Germline V gene sequence: CDR1 LNHDA, CDR2 SQIVND (reference sequence). V lost 5 bases to trimming and J lost 1 base, with 16 bases between them. This chain's CDR3 is CASSPSEGIGTDTQYF. CDR3 coding DNA: TGTGCCAGTAGTCCAAGCGAGGGGATCGGCACAGATACGCAGTATTTT.

This clonotype came up many times. V and J are TRBV27 and TRBJ1-3; D gene unclear. Per the germline V gene, CDR1 is MNHEY and CDR2 is SMNVEV (reference sequence). This CDR3 has 14 amino acids. V dropped 2 bases and J dropped 2 bases, with 7 bases sitting between them. The CDR3 coding sequence is TGTGCCAGCAGTTTAGGCGCTCCTGGAAACACCATATATTTT. Protein: CASSLGAPGNTIYF.

The rearrangement joins TRBV7-9 to TRBJ2-1, with 12 bases fitting TRBD2. V dropped 3 bases and J dropped 6; count of bases not matched to a gene: 6. Looked up from germline, CDR1 is SEHNR and CDR2 is FQNEAQ (reference sequence). This CDR3 contains 16 residues. The CDR3 loop is CASSFPTSGSGNEQFF. As DNA, the CDR3 is TGTGCCAGCAGCTTCCCGACTAGCGGGAGCGGCAATGAGCAGTTCTTC. The variable domain in full, completed from reference TRBV7-9 and TRBJ2-1, reads DTGVSQNPRHKITKRGQNVTFRCDPISEHNRLYWYRQTLGQGPEFLTYFQNEAQLEKSRLLSDRFSAERPKGSFSTLEIQRTEQGDSAMYLCASSFPTSGSGNEQFFGPGTRLTVL.

This clonotype showed up just a few times. This may come from a read error, since a much larger clone is one base off. This sequence joins TRBV9 and TRBJ1-1; D is possibly TRBD1 (6 bases). The length of the CDR3 is 12 residues. Germline values: CDR1 SGDLS, CDR2 YYNGEE. CDR3 coding DNA: TGTGCCGGCAGCAGGGGAGGCACTGAAGCTTTCTTT. It is translated as CAGSRGGTEAFF.

The chain joins TRBV27 to TRBJ1-1; 12 bases map to TRBD1. V was clipped by 1 base and J by 5 bases; unmatched bases: 5. The CDR3 is 16 residues long. CDR1 is MNHEY and CDR2 is SMNVEV in the germline V gene (reference sequence). The CDR3 DNA sequence: TGTGCCAGCAGTTTATGGGGGACAGGGGGCCCTACTGAAGCTTTCTTT. Its protein product is CASSLWGTGGPTEAFF.

This clonotype was counted ten times or more. The CDR3 loop reads CASSLLQGGEQYF. The DNA for the CDR3 is TGTGCCAGCAGTTTATTACAGGGGGGCGAGCAGTACTTC. This chain links TRBV27 with TRBJ2-7; 8 bases map to TRBD1. The germline V gene has CDR1 MNHEY and CDR2 SMNVEV (reference sequence). With 1 base clipped from V and 6 bases from J, the junction kept 2 bases outside the gene matches. The CDR3 is 13 amino acids.